These T cell receptor beta chains were read from a single sample in a study of cytomegalovirus exposure and HLA in healthy donors. The data were produced by immunoSEQ multiplex PCR, yet TCRdb's version contains in-frame clones alone and is incomplete. The sample consists of over 100,000 clones, approximately 88% of them appearing once. The sample was PBMCs. Source of these receptors: a woman under 30 in good health and CMV-seropositive. Each CDR3 is given with its conserved first and last residue. The D gene is left open where the match is weak. Not all rows give a size; the values are once, few, many and, for expanded clones, a class.

TRBJ2-1 | - | TRBV5-1 | TRBD2 | TGCGCCAGCAGCTTGAGAACGGGGGGGCCTTACAATGAGCAGTTCTTC | CASSLRTGGPYNEQFF
TRBJ2-3 | - | TRBV11-2 | TRBD2 | TGTGCCAGCAGACGGACTAGCGGGAGGGATACGCAGTATTTT | CASRRTSGRDTQYF
TRBJ2-5 | once | TRBV19 | - | TGTGCCAGTAGTAAACGACTGTTCGCGAGCATCTTACAAGAGACCCAGTACTTC | CASSKRLFASILQETQYF
TRBJ2-1 | - | TRBV30 | - | TGTGCCTGGAGTGTTGGAGGAGCTTACAATGAGCAGTTCTTC | CAWSVGGAYNEQFF
TRBJ2-7 | - | TRBV30 | TRBD1 | TGTGCCTGGAGTATAGACAGGGGATCCTACGAGCAGTACTTC | CAWSIDRGSYEQYF
TRBJ1-2 | once | TRBV5-1 | - | TGCGCCAGCAGCTCCCAACCGTGGGAAGGGGGAAGCTATGGCTACACCTTC | CASSSQPWEGGSYGYTF
TRBJ2-5 | - | TRBV11-2 | TRBD1 | TGTGCCAGCAGCTTATTCCGACAGGGGGCGGAGACCCAGTACTTC | CASSLFRQGAETQYF
TRBJ2-1 | - | TRBV7-9 | - | TGTGCCAGCAGTTTTTCTAGCGAAGGTGAGCAGTTCTTC | CASSFSSEGEQFF
TRBJ2-7 | - | TRBV7-2 | TRBD2 | TGTGCCAGCAAGGGACTAGCGGGAGTGGGCGAGCAGTACTTC | CASKGLAGVGEQYF
TRBJ2-1 | few | TRBV30 | TRBD1 | TGTGCCTGGAGTGGCGGGACAGGGGGTTCAGCCTACAATGAGCAGTTCTTC | CAWSGGTGGSAYNEQFF
TRBJ2-2 | - | TRBV18 | - | TGTGCCAGCTCACCAGGGTGGCAGGAAAACACCGGGGAGCTGTTTTTT | CASSPGWQENTGELFF
TRBJ1-3 | - | TRBV6-6 | - | TGTGCCAGCAGTCCCCCTACCGGTGGAAACACCATATATTTT | CASSPPTGGNTIYF
TRBJ1-5 | - | TRBV7-9 | - | TGTGCCAGCAGTTTAACCTCCGGGTCGCAGCGGAGCAATCAGCCCCAGCATTTT | CASSLTSGSQRSNQPQHF
TRBJ2-2 | - | TRBV21-1 | - | TGTGCCAGCAGCAAAAAGAAAGGAGACTATCACACCGGGGAGCTGTTTTTT | CASSKKKGDYHTGELFF
TRBJ1-2 | - | TRBV7-2 | - | TGTGCCAGCAGCTCTACAGGGTCACAAAACTATGGCTACACCTTC | CASSSTGSQNYGYTF
TRBJ2-3 | - | TRBV15 | TRBD1 | TGTGCCACCAGCAGAAGCACAGGGGCAGATACGCAGTATTTT | CATSRSTGADTQYF
TRBJ2-2 | once | TRBV25-1 | - | TGTGCCAGCAGTGAATCTTCCGGCACCGGGGAGCTGTTTTTT | CASSESSGTGELFF
TRBJ1-1 | - | TRBV7-6 | TRBD1 | TGTGCCAGCAGCCCCGGACAGGGAGGATGGGCGACTGAAGCTTTCTTT | CASSPGQGGWATEAFF
TRBJ2-7 | - | TRBV9 | TRBD2 | TGTGCCAGCAGCGAAGCGGGACTGACGGCCTACGAGCAGTACTTC | CASSEAGLTAYEQYF
TRBJ2-5 | - | TRBV11-2 | TRBD2 | TGTGCCAGCAGCGCCTGGACTAGTGAGGAGACCCAGTACTTC | CASSAWTSEETQYF
TRBJ2-5 | - | TRBV7-7 | - | TGTGCTAGCTCTTCTTGGGTGGGCAGGGAAGAGACCCAGTACTTC | CASSSWVGREETQYF